This TCR beta chain emerged from a study of cytomegalovirus exposure and HLA in healthy donors (dated by TCRdb to 2016 to 2017). As for the study more broadly: According to a later analysis, one platform produced both the roughly 110 validation repertoires and the 670 or so repertoires of the first cohort. The study aimed to test whether cataloging public T cell receptors could reveal signatures of past pathogen exposure. Along with the approximately 700-subject first cohort, a separate validation cohort of over 90 different subjects was used. The study combined high-throughput TCR immunosequencing, statistical association of individual TCRs with disease status, and machine learning to predict cytomegalovirus infection status. The paper's findings and limits, for the study overall: In a later analysis, TCRs clustered in the first cohort were found to also tend to co-occur in the 120 or so validation repertoires, with roughly 93% of cluster scores above 0. The authors suggested that the approach could potentially be generalized to other disease states and immunological phenotypes. The study listed 150 to 200 TCR beta chains as associated with cytomegalovirus. Three of the identified cytomegalovirus-associated TCR beta chains were confirmed in vitro to be specific for cytomegalovirus antigens. Across donors, most TCR sequences were observed very rarely, whereas some public TCRs were present in many individuals. In both the original and validation cohorts, the classifier was reported to diagnose cytomegalovirus status with high specificity and sensitivity. All 120 or so repertoires were used to score co-occurrence in the validation cohort in a later analysis, because that analysis had no HLA typing for the cohort.

V is trimmed back by 10 bases and J by 1 base, and the junction contains 4 bases that no gene match accounts for. According to the germline V gene, CDR1 reads MNHNS and CDR2 reads SASEGT. The cysteine opens and the phenylalanine closes a CDR3 of 13 amino acids. Of the read, only the CDR3 DNA is kept; its 39 bases are in frame from base 1. A remark on this clone: Its antigen has not been determined. No quality values exist for individual bases; no much larger clone is one base distant.

Library prep was done by the immunoSEQ multiplex PCR assay. The authors' analysis ran thus. A statistical classification framework was built to diagnose cytomegalovirus status from the catalog of TCR beta chain sequences. The clones in this table, taken by TCRdb from immuneACCESS, are in-frame only. Not every clone is retained; where verified, under half of the shortfall comes from an unresolved V gene, and the cause of the rest is unknown. That table is the source of V, J and clone size, and D and trimming were worked out from the DNA. Here the sample has 100,000 to 150,000 clones; roughly nine tenths occur a single time. The biggest ten clones account for 1% to 1.4% of the sample. The donors were included in the validation cohort of approximately 120 subjects, a group kept apart from the approximately 700-subject first cohort.

The rearrangement combines TRBV6-1 with TRBJ1-2, and 9 junction bases match TRBD1. The sequence was obtained from a woman under 30 in good health and CMV-seronegative. The sequencing input was PBMCs. The CDR3 protein sequence reads: CATRTGVNYGYTF. The DNA reads TGTGCCACCCGGACAGGGGTTAACTATGGCTACACCTTC.